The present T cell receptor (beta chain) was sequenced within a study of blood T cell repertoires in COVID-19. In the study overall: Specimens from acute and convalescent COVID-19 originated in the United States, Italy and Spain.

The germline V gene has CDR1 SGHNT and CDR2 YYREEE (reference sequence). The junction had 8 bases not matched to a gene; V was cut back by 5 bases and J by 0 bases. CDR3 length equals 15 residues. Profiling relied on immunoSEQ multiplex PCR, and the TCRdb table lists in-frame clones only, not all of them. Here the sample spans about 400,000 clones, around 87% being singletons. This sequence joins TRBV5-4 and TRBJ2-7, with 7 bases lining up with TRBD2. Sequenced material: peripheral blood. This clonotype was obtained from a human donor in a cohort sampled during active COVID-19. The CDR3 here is CASSGGRVSSYEQYF. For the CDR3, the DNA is TGTGCCAGCAGTGGGGGGAGGGTTAGCTCCTACGAGCAGTACTTC.